Listed below are T cell receptor beta chains from one sample, sequenced in a study of regulatory T cells in long-lasting Graves disease. TCRdb itself ran the multiplex PCR reads through MiXCR, one entry per CDR3 protein. The sample yields approximately 560,000 distinct CDR3 sequences, about 16% seen once. These data were also filed under a second study, of T cells in Graves' hyperthyroidism and ophthalmopathy.

The sample was peripheral blood mononuclear cells (PBMCs), taken at new diagnosis, from a patient treated with antithyroid drugs. These receptors all stem from a man aged 18 to 35 with Graves disease. The CDR3 runs from the conserved cysteine through the conserved F or W. Each record gives: V gene, J gene, clone size, D gene, CDR3 DNA, CDR3 protein. D genes are given only for firm matches. The size of a clone is reported for some rows only, either as once, few or many, or as a class for expanded clones.

v_call: TRBV7-9
j_call: TRBJ2-3
clone_size: .
d_call: .
cdr3_nt: TGTGCCAGCAGCTTACTGGCAAATACGCAGTATTTT
cdr3_aa: CASSLLANTQYF

v_call: TRBV5-1
j_call: TRBJ2-7
clone_size: .
d_call: .
cdr3_nt: TGCGCCAGCAGCTTTAGGACACCGACAAGCGAGCAGTACTTC
cdr3_aa: CASSFRTPTSEQYF

v_call: TRBV6-1
j_call: TRBJ2-5
clone_size: many
d_call: TRBD1
cdr3_nt: TGTGCCAGCAGTGAGTGGGACAGGGGTATCTTAGAGACCCAGTACTTC
cdr3_aa: CASSEWDRGILETQYF

v_call: TRBV10-3
j_call: TRBJ2-1
clone_size: .
d_call: TRBD1
cdr3_nt: TGTGCCATCAGTCAGGGGGCGGAGGATGAGCAGTTCTTC
cdr3_aa: CAISQGAEDEQFF

v_call: TRBV10-3
j_call: TRBJ1-5
clone_size: many
d_call: .
cdr3_nt: TGTGCCATCAGTCCAGGGCAGGGGCAGCCCCAGCATTTT
cdr3_aa: CAISPGQGQPQHF

v_call: TRBV29-1
j_call: TRBJ2-3
clone_size: few
d_call: .
cdr3_nt: TGCAGCGGGTTCGACACGGCGGGGACAGATACGCAGTATTTT
cdr3_aa: CSGFDTAGTDTQYF

v_call: TRBV20-1
j_call: TRBJ2-3
clone_size: .
d_call: TRBD2
cdr3_nt: TGCAGTGCTGGTCGCGGCGGGGGTAGCACAGATACGCAGTATTTT
cdr3_aa: CSAGRGGGSTDTQYF

v_call: TRBV2
j_call: TRBJ2-5
clone_size: .
d_call: .
cdr3_nt: TGTGCCAGCAGCTTCACCGGGACCCACTTTGAAACCCAGTACTTC
cdr3_aa: CASSFTGTHFETQYF

v_call: TRBV12-3/TRBV12-4
j_call: TRBJ1-5
clone_size: many
d_call: .
cdr3_nt: TGTGCCAGCACCACCAGGATGGATCAGCCCCAGCATTTT
cdr3_aa: CASTTRMDQPQHF

v_call: TRBV20-1
j_call: TRBJ2-7
clone_size: many
d_call: .
cdr3_nt: TGCAGTGCCCTAGAGTTGGCGGACCTGGACGAGCAGTACTTC
cdr3_aa: CSALELADLDEQYF

v_call: TRBV20-1
j_call: TRBJ2-5
clone_size: .
d_call: .
cdr3_nt: TGCAGTGTCGGTAACCGGCTGGGGACCCAGTACTTC
cdr3_aa: CSVGNRLGTQYF

v_call: TRBV20-1
j_call: TRBJ2-7
clone_size: many
d_call: TRBD2
cdr3_nt: TGCAGTGCTAGTGTAGCGGGACAAGCGGCCCACGAGCAGTACTTC
cdr3_aa: CSASVAGQAAHEQYF

v_call: TRBV11-2
j_call: TRBJ1-1
clone_size: many
d_call: .
cdr3_nt: TGTGCCAGCAGCTTGGATTTCGGCGGGAACACTGAAGCTTTCTTT
cdr3_aa: CASSLDFGGNTEAFF

v_call: TRBV19
j_call: TRBJ2-1
clone_size: few
d_call: TRBD2
cdr3_nt: TGTGCCAGTAACGATTGGCGGCAGCGGGGTAGCTACAATGAGCAGTTCTTC
cdr3_aa: CASNDWRQRGSYNEQFF

v_call: TRBV3-1
j_call: TRBJ1-2
clone_size: many
d_call: .
cdr3_nt: TGTGCCAGCAGCTCACCGGGCCTCATTGGCTACACCTTC
cdr3_aa: CASSSPGLIGYTF

v_call: TRBV7-9
j_call: TRBJ2-7
clone_size: many
d_call: .
cdr3_nt: TGTGCCAGCAGCTCTGTGCGGAGCTACGAGCAGTACTTC
cdr3_aa: CASSSVRSYEQYF

v_call: TRBV28
j_call: TRBJ2-7
clone_size: many
d_call: TRBD2
cdr3_nt: TGTGCCAGCAGTTTGGGCGGGAGGGTCCGAAACTTC
cdr3_aa: CASSLGGRVRNF

v_call: TRBV12-5
j_call: TRBJ1-2
clone_size: many
d_call: .
cdr3_nt: TGTGCTAGTGGCCTTGCTGAAGGCTATGGCTACACCTTC
cdr3_aa: CASGLAEGYGYTF

v_call: TRBV5-1
j_call: TRBJ1-1
clone_size: few
d_call: .
cdr3_nt: TGCGCCAGCAGCTTGAACAGGGCGGGGGGCACTGAAGCTTTCTTT
cdr3_aa: CASSLNRAGGTEAFF

v_call: TRBV6-2/TRBV6-3
j_call: TRBJ1-5
clone_size: many
d_call: .
cdr3_nt: TGTGCCAGCAGTGAAGCGTTGACCTCCTGGGAGCCCCAGCATTTT
cdr3_aa: CASSEALTSWEPQHF

v_call: TRBV27
j_call: TRBJ2-1
clone_size: many
d_call: .
cdr3_nt: TGTGCCAGCAGTCCGCATCGCAGTACACAGTTCTTC
cdr3_aa: CASSPHRSTQFF

v_call: TRBV27
j_call: TRBJ2-4
clone_size: .
d_call: .
cdr3_nt: TGTGCCAGCAGTCCCATGGGTCTCGCCAAAAACATTCAGTACTTC
cdr3_aa: CASSPMGLAKNIQYF

v_call: TRBV5-5
j_call: TRBJ2-7
clone_size: few
d_call: TRBD2
cdr3_nt: TGTGCCAGCAGCTCACCGGGACTAGCGGGTCGTTTCGCCTACGAGCAGTACTTC
cdr3_aa: CASSSPGLAGRFAYEQYF

v_call: TRBV4-1
j_call: TRBJ1-5
clone_size: few
d_call: .
cdr3_nt: TGCGCCAGCAGCCAAGATGGCCCGGGACAACGCAATCAGCCCCAGCATTTT
cdr3_aa: CASSQDGPGQRNQPQHF

v_call: TRBV12-5
j_call: TRBJ2-3
clone_size: many
d_call: .
cdr3_nt: TGTGCTAGTGGCCTCGACTACAGGGTTCCGTATTTT
cdr3_aa: CASGLDYRVPYF

v_call: TRBV3-1
j_call: TRBJ2-5
clone_size: few
d_call: TRBD2
cdr3_nt: TGTGCCAGCAGCCAAGAGGGCGGGAGTGTGTCCCAGTACTTC
cdr3_aa: CASSQEGGSVSQYF

v_call: TRBV30
j_call: TRBJ1-2
clone_size: .
d_call: .
cdr3_nt: TGTGCCTGGAGTGTACTACCGCTAGCTAACTATGGCTACACCTTC
cdr3_aa: CAWSVLPLANYGYTF

v_call: TRBV4-1
j_call: TRBJ1-2
clone_size: many
d_call: .
cdr3_nt: TGCGCCAGCAGCCAAGTAATAGTGGCGCAAGGTGGCTACACCTTC
cdr3_aa: CASSQVIVAQGGYTF

v_call: TRBV12-3/TRBV12-4
j_call: TRBJ2-5
clone_size: few
d_call: .
cdr3_nt: TGTGCCAGCAGGGAGAGCGGTACGCAAGAGACCCAGTACTTC
cdr3_aa: CASRESGTQETQYF

v_call: TRBV5-1
j_call: TRBJ2-7
clone_size: many
d_call: .
cdr3_nt: TGCGCCAGCAGCCCCCCGGCACCTCCCTACGAGCAGTACTTC
cdr3_aa: CASSPPAPPYEQYF

v_call: TRBV27
j_call: TRBJ2-2
clone_size: few
d_call: .
cdr3_nt: TGTGCCAGCAGTTCCGGACTTAGAACCGGGGAGCTGTTTTTT
cdr3_aa: CASSSGLRTGELFF

v_call: TRBV28
j_call: TRBJ2-1
clone_size: many
d_call: .
cdr3_nt: TGTGCCAGCAGTTTTATCCGGGAGACATACAATGAGCAGTTCTTC
cdr3_aa: CASSFIRETYNEQFF

v_call: TRBV10-3
j_call: TRBJ1-1
clone_size: few
d_call: .
cdr3_nt: TGTGCCATCACGAGGAGTTTGGACACTGAAGCTTTCTTT
cdr3_aa: CAITRSLDTEAFF

v_call: TRBV18
j_call: TRBJ1-1
clone_size: many
d_call: .
cdr3_nt: TGTGCCAGCTCACCACTGAGGGGGACTCTGGAGAACACTGAAGCTTTCTTT
cdr3_aa: CASSPLRGTLENTEAFF

v_call: TRBV28
j_call: TRBJ2-5
clone_size: many
d_call: .
cdr3_nt: TGTGCCAGCAGCGAAAACAGGGCTGGGGAGACCCAGTACTTC
cdr3_aa: CASSENRAGETQYF

v_call: TRBV6-1
j_call: TRBJ2-1
clone_size: many
d_call: .
cdr3_nt: TGTGCCAGCAAAGAAACTAACTCCTACAATGAGCAGTTCTTC
cdr3_aa: CASKETNSYNEQFF

v_call: TRBV20-1
j_call: TRBJ2-1
clone_size: few
d_call: .
cdr3_nt: TGCAGTGCTAGATTTCAGGGCCGCCATGGGATATCTGGCAATGAGCAGTTCTTC
cdr3_aa: CSARFQGRHGISGNEQFF

v_call: TRBV20-1
j_call: TRBJ1-3
clone_size: few
d_call: TRBD1
cdr3_nt: TGCAGTGCTAGCCCCGCTATGGGACAGGGGAACTCTGGAAACACCATATATTTT
cdr3_aa: CSASPAMGQGNSGNTIYF

v_call: TRBV11-2
j_call: TRBJ2-7
clone_size: .
d_call: TRBD2
cdr3_nt: TGTGCCAGCAGCTTATATCTAGCGGGAGCCCCGGAGGGCTACGAGCAGTACTTC
cdr3_aa: CASSLYLAGAPEGYEQYF

v_call: TRBV9
j_call: TRBJ1-5
clone_size: many
d_call: .
cdr3_nt: TGTGCCAGCAGCGAGGGGGGCGGGGGCAATCAGCCCCAGCATTTT
cdr3_aa: CASSEGGGGNQPQHF

v_call: TRBV5-1
j_call: TRBJ2-1
clone_size: .
d_call: .
cdr3_nt: TGCGCCAGCAGCTTGACGGGTCTTTCCTACAATGAGCAGTTCTTC
cdr3_aa: CASSLTGLSYNEQFF

v_call: TRBV7-9
j_call: TRBJ1-5
clone_size: few
d_call: .
cdr3_nt: TGTGCCAGCAGCTTATCAGCTGGGTCTCAGCCCCAGCATTTT
cdr3_aa: CASSLSAGSQPQHF

v_call: TRBV2
j_call: TRBJ1-1
clone_size: many
d_call: .
cdr3_nt: TGTGCCAGCACGGCCGCCCCGAACACTGAAGCTTTCTTT
cdr3_aa: CASTAAPNTEAFF

v_call: TRBV12-3/TRBV12-4
j_call: TRBJ1-5
clone_size: few
d_call: .
cdr3_nt: TGTGCCAGCAGTTTAGAAAGGTATAGCAATCAGCCCCAGCATTTT
cdr3_aa: CASSLERYSNQPQHF

v_call: TRBV4-1
j_call: TRBJ2-5
clone_size: many
d_call: .
cdr3_nt: TGCGCCAGCAGCCAAGGGGGCTCCTCAGTAGAGACCCAGTACTTC
cdr3_aa: CASSQGGSSVETQYF

v_call: TRBV6-4
j_call: TRBJ1-1
clone_size: few
d_call: .
cdr3_nt: TGTGCCAGCAGTTCCCACCCGAACACTGAAGCTTTCTTT
cdr3_aa: CASSSHPNTEAFF

v_call: TRBV7-9
j_call: TRBJ2-5
clone_size: .
d_call: .
cdr3_nt: TGTGCCAGCAGCTTAGGAGGAGCAGCCCAAGAGACCCAGTACTTC
cdr3_aa: CASSLGGAAQETQYF